The rows below give T cell receptor beta chains drawn from one sample of a study of control samples from healthy donors and cancer patients. The protocol was immunoSEQ multiplex PCR, while the TCRdb copy is restricted to in-frame clones and leaves out a portion. The repertoire includes 130,000 or so clones, around 90% of them detected once, and 5.5% to 7% sits in the top ten. Sequencing was done on a sample of blood. The origin of the receptors is a man aged 18 to 29 in good health. CDR3s include the opening cysteine and the closing phenylalanine or tryptophan. A D gene is named only where the DNA matches it firmly. The size field is filled for only some rows; it gives once, few, many or a size class.

j_call | cdr3_length | d_call | clone_size | v_call | cdr3_aa | cdr3_nt
TRBJ2-7 | 15 | TRBD1 | NA | TRBV5-1 | CASSWTDREDYEQYF | TGCGCCAGCAGCTGGACGGACAGGGAGGACTACGAGCAGTACTTC
TRBJ1-1 | 13 | NA | NA | TRBV6-5 | CASSYSRVGEAFF | TGTGCCAGCAGTTACTCGAGGGTAGGTGAAGCTTTCTTT
TRBJ2-2 | 16 | NA | NA | TRBV5-6 | CATSRPGDMVSGELFF | TGTGCCACCTCCCGACCGGGGGATATGGTATCCGGGGAGCTGTTTTTT
TRBJ2-3 | 16 | TRBD2 | NA | TRBV15 | CATSRGTSETTDTQYF | TGTGCCACCAGCAGAGGGACTAGCGAAACCACAGATACGCAGTATTTT
TRBJ2-2 | 16 | NA | NA | TRBV18 | CASSPQRVPNTGELFF | TGTGCCAGCTCACCTCAACGGGTCCCTAACACCGGGGAGCTGTTTTTT
TRBJ2-7 | 14 | TRBD2 | NA | TRBV7-2 | CASSNAGGSYEQYF | TGTGCCAGCAGCAACGCGGGGGGGTCCTACGAGCAGTACTTC
TRBJ2-7 | 15 | TRBD1 | NA | TRBV10-3 | CAISQNGQGNYEQYF | TGTGCCATCAGTCAAAACGGACAGGGGAACTACGAGCAGTACTTC
TRBJ2-5 | 15 | NA | NA | TRBV9 | CASSVTGDWGGTQYF | TGTGCCAGCAGTGTTACAGGGGACTGGGGAGGGACCCAGTACTTC
TRBJ1-1 | 13 | NA | once | TRBV5-1 | CASSLGGGTEAFF | TGCGCCAGCAGCTTGGGGGGCGGGACTGAAGCTTTCTTT
TRBJ1-5 | 14 | TRBD1 | NA | TRBV7-2 | CASSSTGENQPQHF | TGTGCCAGCAGCTCGACAGGGGAGAATCAGCCCCAGCATTTT
TRBJ1-2 | 16 | TRBD1 | NA | TRBV27 | CASSPHYGQGADGYTF | TGTGCCAGCAGTCCCCACTACGGACAGGGGGCCGATGGCTACACCTTC
TRBJ2-1 | 16 | TRBD2 | NA | TRBV7-6 | CASSLGTSGGYNEQFF | TGTGCCAGCAGCTTAGGTACTAGCGGGGGCTACAATGAGCAGTTCTTC
TRBJ2-1 | 15 | TRBD2 | NA | TRBV4-1 | CASSQAGGLYNEQFF | TGCGCCAGCAGCCAAGCGGGAGGGCTCTACAATGAGCAGTTCTTC
TRBJ2-3 | 11 | NA | NA | TRBV2 | CASRWRDTQYF | TGTGCCAGCAGGTGGAGGGATACGCAGTATTTT
TRBJ2-7 | 16 | TRBD1 | NA | TRBV2 | CASSEAWGTGRYEQYF | TGTGCCAGCAGTGAAGCTTGGGGGACAGGGCGGTACGAGCAGTACTTC
TRBJ1-2 | 15 | NA | NA | TRBV7-9 | CASSLVGTEDYGYTF | TGTGCCAGCAGCTTAGTTGGGACGGAAGACTATGGCTACACCTTC
TRBJ1-1 | 15 | TRBD1 | NA | TRBV2 | CASRADRGLNTEAFF | TGTGCCAGCAGGGCTGACAGGGGCCTGAACACTGAAGCTTTCTTT
TRBJ2-5 | 15 | NA | NA | TRBV5-1 | CASSLARVVGETQYF | TGCGCCAGCAGCTTGGCTCGCGTCGTTGGAGAGACCCAGTACTTC
TRBJ1-1 | 14 | NA | NA | TRBV5-4 | CASSSPGQNTEAFF | TGTGCCAGCAGCTCCCCGGGACAGAACACTGAAGCTTTCTTT
TRBJ1-2 | 13 | NA | NA | TRBV2 | CASSEILNYGYTF | TGTGCCAGCAGTGAAATACTAAACTATGGCTACACCTTC
TRBJ2-2 | 15 | NA | NA | TRBV28 | CASSLRSPNTGELFF | TGTGCCAGCAGTTTAAGATCCCCGAACACCGGGGAGCTGTTTTTT
TRBJ2-3 | 14 | NA | NA | TRBV7-3 | CASSSYVGTDTQYF | TGTGCCAGCAGCTCCTACGTCGGGACAGATACGCAGTATTTT
TRBJ1-2 | 14 | TRBD1 | once | TRBV9 | CASSAGTGSQGYTF | TGTGCCAGCAGCGCCGGGACAGGGTCTCAAGGCTACACCTTC
TRBJ2-3 | 14 | TRBD2 | NA | TRBV4-1 | CASSQIGLATTQYF | TGCGCCAGCAGCCAAATCGGACTAGCGACTACGCAGTATTTT
TRBJ1-6 | 13 | NA | NA | TRBV19 | CASSTESSDPLHF | TGTGCCAGTAGTACCGAAAGTAGTGATCCCCTCCACTTT
TRBJ2-3 | 15 | NA | NA | TRBV4-1 | CASSQEQISADTQYF | TGCGCCAGCAGCCAAGAACAGATATCCGCAGATACGCAGTATTTT
TRBJ1-6 | 17 | TRBD1 | once | TRBV2 | CASSEIGQVSYNSPLHF | TGTGCCAGCAGTGAGATTGGACAGGTCTCCTATAATTCACCCCTCCACTTT
TRBJ1-2 | 15 | TRBD1 | NA | TRBV29-1 | CSVPIPGQGPYGYTF | TGCAGCGTCCCTATACCGGGACAGGGACCCTATGGCTACACCTTC
TRBJ1-2 | 16 | NA | NA | TRBV19 | CASSILVQPGRYGYTF | TGTGCCAGTAGTATTCTTGTTCAACCGGGAAGGTATGGCTACACCTTC
TRBJ1-1 | 17 | TRBD1 | NA | TRBV19 | CASSISPGQGGNTEAFF | TGTGCCAGTAGTATCAGCCCGGGACAGGGGGGGAACACTGAAGCTTTCTTT
TRBJ2-7 | 15 | TRBD2 | NA | TRBV6-6 | CASSTGTSGGHEQYF | TGTGCCAGCAGTACGGGGACTAGCGGGGGCCACGAGCAGTACTTC
TRBJ2-7 | 15 | TRBD1 | once | TRBV3-1/TRBV3-2 | CASKDVGQGHYEQYF | TGTGCCAGCAAGGATGTCGGACAGGGACACTACGAGCAGTACTTC
TRBJ1-2 | 13 | TRBD1 | NA | TRBV10-2 | CATGTGSNYGYTF | TGCGCCACGGGGACAGGATCTAACTATGGCTACACCTTC
TRBJ1-1 | 14 | NA | NA | TRBV21-1 | CASSKLAGNTEAFF | TGTGCCAGCAGCAAACTAGCAGGGAACACTGAAGCTTTCTTT
TRBJ1-2 | 13 | NA | NA | TRBV12-3/TRBV12-4 | CASGRVGESGYTF | TGTGCCAGCGGTAGAGTTGGGGAATCCGGCTACACCTTC
TRBJ2-1 | 14 | TRBD1 | NA | TRBV4-1 | CASRGTGGYNEQFF | TGCGCCAGCAGAGGGACAGGGGGCTATAATGAGCAGTTCTTC
TRBJ2-1 | 13 | TRBD2 | NA | TRBV11-2 | CASVGTSTDEQFF | TGTGCCAGCGTTGGGACTAGTACAGATGAGCAGTTCTTC